These 26 T cell receptor beta chains share one sample of origin, sequenced in a study of blood T cell repertoires in COVID-19. The repertoire was sequenced with immunoSEQ multiplex PCR; TCRdb's copy has only in-frame clones and lacks some. The table has just under 95,000 clones, about four fifths seen once. Sequenced sample: peripheral blood. These receptor sequences come from a human donor in a cohort sampled during active COVID-19.

The J gene is TRBJ2-1, the V gene TRBV28, with 13 bases fitting TRBD2. The CDR3 is 14 amino acids. Looked up from germline, CDR1 is MDHEN and CDR2 is SYDVKM. J gave up 10 bases and V 6 bases, and 6 bases lay outside the gene matches. CDR3 DNA sequence: TGTGCCAGCAGACCGGGACTAGCGGGACGCGAGCAGTTCTTC. It translates to CASRPGLAGREQFF.

CDR3 DNA: TGCGCCAGCAGCTTGGCCGAGCGGGAGGGTTTTTTAGGGTACGAGCAGTACTTC. It yields the protein CASSLAEREGFLGYEQYF. The rearrangement joins TRBV5-1 to TRBJ2-7; 10 bases line up with TRBD2. CDR1 SGHRS and CDR2 YFSETQ come from the germline V gene. V lost 0 bases and J lost 4; bases outside the gene matches: 13. The CDR3 spans 18 residues.

This clone has a single count. The rearrangement links TRBV5-6 to TRBJ2-4; possible D gene TRBD2, 6 bases. This CDR3 is built from 13 residues. With 2 bases removed from V and 11 bases from J, the gap between germline ends came to 14 bases. Germline values: CDR1 SGHDT, CDR2 YYEEEE. The CDR3 spells CASSFGDSFLQYF. In DNA, the CDR3 is TGTGCCAGCAGCTTTGGGGACTCCTTTCTTCAGTACTTC.

The chain combines TRBV27 with TRBJ1-2; 9 bases map to TRBD1. The V segment lost 3 bases and the J segment 4 bases; nucleotides outside the gene matches: 3. This CDR3 spans 14 amino acids. In germline, CDR1 is MNHEY, CDR2 SMNVEV (reference sequence). CDR3 loop: CASSLTGGSYGYTF. The CDR3 bases are TGTGCCAGCAGTTTGACAGGGGGTAGCTATGGCTACACCTTC.

The chain carries TRBV5-1 and TRBJ2-1, with TRBD2 matching over 9 bases. After removal of 3 bases from V and 1 base from J, the junction contained 2 bases not matched to a gene. In germline, CDR1 is SGHRS, CDR2 YFSETQ. The CDR3 runs 15 residues. The CDR3 is CASSSAGGSYNEQFF. The DNA for the CDR3 is TGCGCCAGCAGCTCCGCGGGAGGGTCCTACAATGAGCAGTTCTTC.

The V gene is TRBV5-5, the J gene TRBJ1-5; D possibly corresponds to TRBD1 (5 bases). The CDR3 contains 15 residues. V was clipped by 4 bases and J by 4 bases, with 15 bases between them. CDR1 SGHKS and CDR2 YYEKEE come from the germline V gene (reference sequence). The CDR3 DNA reads TGTGCCAGCAGCCGATTCCAGGGCGGTAATCAGCCCCAGCATTTT. Protein sequence: CASSRFQGGNQPQHF.

The J gene is TRBJ2-7, the V gene TRBV7-2; 7 bases agree with TRBD2. This CDR3 is built from 13 residues. Germline V gene lookup returns CDR1 SGHTA and CDR2 FQGNSA. V shed 5 bases and J 4 bases; nucleotides not matched to a gene: 5. In DNA, the CDR3 is TGTGCCAGCAGCACCGGGAGGTGGTACGAGCAGTACTTC. Amino acids: CASSTGRWYEQYF.

This clone was seen only once. The chain combines TRBV7-4 with TRBJ2-7; D might be TRBD2 (5 bases). Trimming cost V 0 bases and J 3 bases, with 9 bases left between them. Per the germline V gene, CDR1 is SGHVT and CDR2 is SQSDAQ. CDR3 size: 14 residues. This CDR3 is CASSLAGVSYEQYF. The CDR3 DNA follows: TGTGCCAGCAGCTTAGCGGGAGTTAGCTACGAGCAGTACTTC.

This chain links TRBV4-2 with TRBJ2-7; 10 bases are shared with TRBD1. V lost 0 bases and J lost 3; bases outside the gene matches: 5. Germline V CDR1 and CDR2: LGHNA, YNFKEQ. The CDR3 length is 16 residues. The CDR3 sequence: CASSQDPDRGFYEQYF. The CDR3 DNA sequence: TGTGCCAGCAGCCAAGACCCGGACAGGGGGTTCTACGAGCAGTACTTC.

J is TRBJ2-2 and V is TRBV4-2, with D possibly being TRBD2 (6 bases). Trimming pared 2 bases from V and 0 bases from J, leaving 10 bases between. Looked up from germline, CDR1 is LGHNA and CDR2 is YNFKEQ. The CDR3 spans 16 residues. This CDR3 reads CASSQRDSSNTGELFF. For the CDR3, the DNA is TGTGCCAGCAGCCAACGGGACTCATCGAACACCGGGGAGCTGTTTTTT.

The rearrangement uses TRBV5-6 and TRBJ2-7, with D perhaps TRBD2 (5 bases). Trimming cost V 3 bases and J 3 bases, with 19 bases left between them. The CDR3 runs to 16 residues. Germline assignment: CDR1 SGHDT and CDR2 YYEEEE. The CDR3 is CASSSLLVSGHYEQYF. DNA for the CDR3: TGTGCCAGCAGCTCCCTCCTGGTAAGCGGTCACTACGAGCAGTACTTC.

This chain connects TRBV24-1 to TRBJ1-2; D not resolved. CDR1 is KGHDR and CDR2 is SFDVKD in the germline V gene. This CDR3 has 13 amino acids. The V end lost 3 bases, the J end lost 4 bases, and 8 bases lay between the germline ends. As DNA, the CDR3 is TGTGCCACCAGTGATGCCGGTTCCTATGGCTACACCTTC. This sequence encodes CATSDAGSYGYTF.

This CDR3 is CASRTAFATDTQYF. CDR3 coding DNA: TGTGCCAGTAGGACAGCCTTCGCCACAGATACGCAGTATTTT. The chain employs TRBV19 and TRBJ2-3, with D tentatively TRBD1 (5 bases). Per the germline V gene, CDR1 is LNHDA and CDR2 is SQIVND (reference sequence). The CDR3 extends over 14 amino acids. V was pared by 6 bases and J by 2 bases, with 12 bases between. The full variable domain, completed using reference TRBV19 and TRBJ2-3, is DGGITQSPKYLFRKEGQNVTLSCEQNLNHDAMYWYRQDPGQGLRLIYYSQIVNDFQKGDIAEGYSVSREKKESFPLTVTSAQKNPTAFYLCASRTAFATDTQYFGPGTRLTVL.

The gene calls are TRBV2 and TRBJ1-1; TRBD1 might be the D (5 bases). V dropped 6 bases and J dropped 4 bases, with 12 bases sitting between them. Germline V lookup: CDR1 SNHLY, CDR2 FYNNEI. The CDR3 is 13 residues long. The CDR3 DNA is TGTGCCAGCAGAGGGGCCCTCGGCACTGAAGCTTTCTTT. Its protein product is CASRGALGTEAFF.

As concerns this clone: In the same sample, other DNA sequences code for this CDR3. The chain uses TRBV18 and TRBJ1-1; TRBD1 aligns across 9 bases. Germline-derived CDR1 and CDR2 are KGHSH and LQKENI. This CDR3 has 14 amino acids. V shed 3 bases, J shed 1 base, and the junction held 0 bases outside the gene matches. This chain's CDR3 is CASSPGQGNTEAFF. CDR3 DNA: TGTGCCAGCTCACCGGGACAGGGGAACACTGAAGCTTTCTTT.

The chain has TRBV28 and TRBJ2-7, with TRBD1 identical over 7 bases. From germline, CDR1 is MDHEN and CDR2 SYDVKM. Trimming cost V 2 bases and J 6 bases; bases outside gene matches: 7. This CDR3 spans 14 amino acids. CDR3 DNA: TGTGCCAGCAGTTTAGGACAGGCGGCCCGCGAGCAGTACTTC. Translating it yields CASSLGQAAREQYF.

On this clone itself: An end of the junction differs from the germline gene, which may be a read error. This chain joins TRBV6-1 and TRBJ2-7, with 12 bases fitting TRBD2. CDR1 MNHNS and CDR2 SASEGT come from the germline V gene. The CDR3 contains 15 residues. The CDR3 protein is CASIELTSGSREQYF. CDR3 bases: TGTGCCAGCATTGAACTGACTAGCGGGAGCCGCGAGCAGTACTTC.

This sequence joins TRBV27 and TRBJ1-1; D remains ambiguous. V was shortened by 1 base and J by 1 base, with 7 bases between the two germline ends. This CDR3 contains 14 residues. Germline lookup yields CDR1 MNHEY and CDR2 SMNVEV (reference sequence). This chain's CDR3 is CASSLFAQNTEAFF. The CDR3 DNA follows: TGTGCCAGCAGTTTATTTGCACAGAACACTGAAGCTTTCTTT.

This clone was counted only a few times. The rearrangement links TRBV7-2 to TRBJ2-7; possibly TRBD2 for D (5 bases). The ends were cut back, 3 bases at V and 6 bases at J, with 12 bases in the middle. Per germline, CDR1 SGHTA and CDR2 FQGNSA. The CDR3 runs to 13 residues. The DNA for the CDR3 is TGTGCCAGCAGCTTGTCATACGGAGGCGAGCAGTACTTC. It codes for CASSLSYGGEQYF.

Note on this clone: The sample contains more than one DNA sequence encoding this CDR3. The V and J genes are TRBV18 and TRBJ2-3; 11 nucleotides align to TRBD2. Germline trimming cut 3 bases from V and 5 bases from J; bases unmatched to any gene: 1. The CDR3 is made up of 14 amino acids. The germline V gene encodes CDR1 KGHSH and CDR2 LQKENI. The CDR3 spells CASSPGLAGDTQYF. The CDR3 DNA reads as TGTGCCAGCTCACCCGGACTAGCGGGAGATACGCAGTATTTT.

This clone occurred many times. The V call is TRBV28, the J call TRBJ1-2, with D hard to call. In germline, CDR1 is MDHEN, CDR2 SYDVKM. This CDR3 is 14 amino acids long. The V end lost 5 bases, the J end lost 4 bases, and 14 bases lay between the germline ends. CDR3 nucleotides: TGTGCCAGCAGTCCCTCCCGGAGGACCTATGGCTACACCTTC. It translates to CASSPSRRTYGYTF.

The rearrangement joins TRBV10-1 to TRBJ2-6; possible D gene TRBD1, 5 bases. V dropped 7 bases and J dropped 2 bases, with 24 bases sitting between them. The CDR3 covers 19 residues. Germline V lookup: CDR1 WNHNN, CDR2 SYGVQD (reference sequence). CDR3 sequence: CASTPEPQGLDAGANVLTF. The CDR3 DNA sequence: TGCGCCAGCACCCCCGAGCCGCAGGGCTTAGATGCTGGGGCCAACGTCCTGACTTTC.

This sequence joins TRBV6-5 and TRBJ1-2; TRBD1 matches at 9 bases. The CDR3 is 16 residues long. After removal of 0 bases from V and 4 bases from J, the junction contained 6 bases not matched to a gene. CDR1 is MNHEY, CDR2 SVGAGI, per germline. The CDR3 spells CASSYSTGGGGYGYTF. As DNA, the CDR3 is TGTGCCAGCAGTTACTCAACAGGGGGCGGTGGCTATGGCTACACCTTC.

The V and J genes are TRBV6-5 and TRBJ2-7, with a possible D match to TRBD1 (6 bases). Germline-derived CDR1 and CDR2 are MNHEY and SVGAGI. The V end was cut by 5 bases, the J end by 3 bases, with 14 bases between. The CDR3 consists of 14 residues. CDR3 amino acids: CASSRGWSDYEQYF. DNA of the CDR3: TGTGCCAGCAGTAGGGGGTGGTCCGACTACGAGCAGTACTTC.

The chain recombines TRBV4-1 with TRBJ1-2; D possibly corresponds to TRBD1 (6 bases). The germline V and J ends were trimmed by 1 base and 5 bases, with 23 bases remaining between them. Germline V CDR1 and CDR2: MGHRA, YSYEKL. This CDR3 comprises 18 residues. CDR3 amino acids: CASSQAAWAPGGGYGYTF. The CDR3 DNA is TGCGCCAGCAGCCAAGCAGCGTGGGCCCCGGGAGGGGGTTATGGCTACACCTTC.

The CDR3 coding sequence is TGTGCCAGCTCTATCGGAGAAGGGGCTAACTATGGCTACACCTTC. It yields the protein CASSIGEGANYGYTF. The chain is built from TRBV18 and TRBJ1-2; D is possibly TRBD1 (5 bases). Trimming shortened V by 6 bases and J by 0 bases, and 14 bases separated the two germline ends. CDR1 and CDR2 (germline): KGHSH, LQKENI. The CDR3 is made up of 15 amino acids.